The TCR beta chain described here comes from a study of cytomegalovirus exposure and HLA in healthy donors listed by TCRdb under 2017. About the investigation overall: A later analysis indicated that the 95 to 150 validation repertoires were generated on the platform also employed for the approximately 700 repertoires of the first cohort. The aim of the study was to test whether cataloging public T cell receptors could identify signatures of past pathogen exposure. To predict cytomegalovirus infection status, the study brought together high-throughput TCR immunosequencing, statistical association of individual TCRs with disease status, and machine learning. Along with the approximately 650-subject first cohort, a separate validation cohort of 120 different subjects was used.

For this clone: Its antigen is unknown. Within one base of it there is no much larger clone, and no base qualities were kept.

The CDR3 numbers 12 residues from cysteine through phenylalanine. The read is trimmed to its CDR3 DNA, 36 bases read in frame from base 1. Cut back by 5 bases and 1 base, the V and J ends lie 3 bases apart. The germline V gene encodes CDR1 SGHTA and CDR2 FQGNSA. Donors formed part of the validation cohort, which comprised over a hundred subjects and was distinct from the first cohort of under 850 subjects. Library generation was performed with the immunoSEQ multiplex PCR assay. Per the source publication's procedure: A statistical classification framework was built for diagnosing cytomegalovirus status from the catalog of TCR beta chain sequences. Entries here come from immuneACCESS through TCRdb and include only in-frame sequences with V and J called. Some clones fail to appear in such tables; in the studies checked, an unresolved V gene covers under half of the shortfall, and the cause of the remainder is unknown. The V and J calls and clone size are taken from that table; D and trimming were inferred from the DNA. A total of more than 200,000 clones appear in this sample, about 92% of them only once. The ten biggest clones cover 3.1% of the sample.

Results and caveats for the whole study, not just this receptor: The classifier was reported to diagnose cytomegalovirus status with high specificity and sensitivity in both the original and validation cohorts. In vitro tests confirmed that three of the cytomegalovirus-associated TCR beta chains recognize cytomegalovirus antigens. All 120 or so repertoires were used to score co-occurrence in the validation cohort in a later analysis, because that analysis had no HLA typing for the cohort. The authors suggested that the approach could potentially be generalized to other disease states and immunological phenotypes. The study listed over 150 TCR beta chains as associated with cytomegalovirus. Subsequent analysis determined that TCRs grouped into clusters in the first cohort also showed a tendency toward co-occurrence across the 120 validation repertoires, and roughly 95% of cluster scores exceeded 0. Most TCR sequences were seen in very few donors, while some public TCRs were found in many individuals.

What was sequenced was PBMCs. The sequence joins TRBV7-2 to TRBJ1-5, with the D gene not clear enough to name. The sequence derives from a woman aged 25 to 39 in good health and CMV-seronegative. The CDR3 loop reads CASSRSNQPQHF. The DNA sequence is as follows: TGTGCCAGCAGCCGAAGCAATCAGCCCCAGCATTTT.